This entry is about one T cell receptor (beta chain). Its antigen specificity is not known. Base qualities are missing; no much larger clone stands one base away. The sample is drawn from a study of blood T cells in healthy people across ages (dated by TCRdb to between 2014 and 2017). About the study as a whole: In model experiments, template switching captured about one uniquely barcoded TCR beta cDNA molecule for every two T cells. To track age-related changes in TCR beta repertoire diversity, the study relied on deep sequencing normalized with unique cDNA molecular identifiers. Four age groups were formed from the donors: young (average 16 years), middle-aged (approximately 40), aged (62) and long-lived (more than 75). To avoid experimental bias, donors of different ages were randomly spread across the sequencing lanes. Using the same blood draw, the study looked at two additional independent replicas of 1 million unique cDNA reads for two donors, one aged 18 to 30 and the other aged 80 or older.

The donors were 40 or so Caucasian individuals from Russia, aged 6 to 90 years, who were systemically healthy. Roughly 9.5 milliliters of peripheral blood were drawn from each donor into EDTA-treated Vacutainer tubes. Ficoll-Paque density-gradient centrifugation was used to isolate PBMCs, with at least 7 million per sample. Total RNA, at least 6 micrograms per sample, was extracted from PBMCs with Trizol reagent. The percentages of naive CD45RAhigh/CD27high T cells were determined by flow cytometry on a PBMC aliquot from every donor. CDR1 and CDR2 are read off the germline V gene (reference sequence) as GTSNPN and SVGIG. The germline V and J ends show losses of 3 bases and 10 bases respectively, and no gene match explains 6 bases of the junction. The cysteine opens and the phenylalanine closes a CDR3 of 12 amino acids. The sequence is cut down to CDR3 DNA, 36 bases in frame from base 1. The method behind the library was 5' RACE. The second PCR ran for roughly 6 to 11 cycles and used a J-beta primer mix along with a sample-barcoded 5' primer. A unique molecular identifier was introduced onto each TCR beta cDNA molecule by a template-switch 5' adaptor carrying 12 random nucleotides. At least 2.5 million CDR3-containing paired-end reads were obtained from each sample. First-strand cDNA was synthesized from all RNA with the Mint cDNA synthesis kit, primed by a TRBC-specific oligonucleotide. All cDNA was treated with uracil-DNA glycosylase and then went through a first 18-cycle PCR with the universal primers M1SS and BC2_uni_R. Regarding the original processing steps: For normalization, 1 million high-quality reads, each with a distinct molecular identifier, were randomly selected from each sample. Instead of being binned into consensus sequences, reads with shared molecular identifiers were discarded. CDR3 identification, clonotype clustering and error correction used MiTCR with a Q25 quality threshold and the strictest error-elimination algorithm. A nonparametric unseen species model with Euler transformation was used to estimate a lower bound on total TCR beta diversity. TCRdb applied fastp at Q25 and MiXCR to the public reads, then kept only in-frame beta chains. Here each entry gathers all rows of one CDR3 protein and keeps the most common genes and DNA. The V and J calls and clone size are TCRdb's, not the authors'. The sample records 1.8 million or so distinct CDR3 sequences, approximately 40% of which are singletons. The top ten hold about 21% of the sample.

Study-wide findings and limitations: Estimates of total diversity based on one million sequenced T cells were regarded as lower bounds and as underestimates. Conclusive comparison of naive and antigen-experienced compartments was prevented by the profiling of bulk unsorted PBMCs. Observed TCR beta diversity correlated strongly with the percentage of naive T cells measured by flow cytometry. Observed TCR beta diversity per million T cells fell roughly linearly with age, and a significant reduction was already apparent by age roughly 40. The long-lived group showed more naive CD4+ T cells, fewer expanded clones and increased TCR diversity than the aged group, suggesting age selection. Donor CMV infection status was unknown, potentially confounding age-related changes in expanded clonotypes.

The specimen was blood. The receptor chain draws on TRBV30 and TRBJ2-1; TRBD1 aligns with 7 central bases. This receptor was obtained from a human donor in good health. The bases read TGTGCCTGGAGATACAGGGGAAACGAGCAGTTCTTC. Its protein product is CAWRYRGNEQFF.